This T cell receptor (beta chain) was recovered during a study of OX40 agonist ivuxolimab in advanced cancers. Cycle 7 day 1, cycle 4 day 1, and baseline were the timepoints at which blood was sampled. Profiled with immunoSEQ multiplex PCR; TCRdb holds only in-frame clones, not every one. The table has about 46,000 clones, more than 85% seen once; the top ten hold around 4.7%. This CDR3 region has 15 residues. V lost 5 bases and J 8 bases, leaving 20 bases between the germline ends. Per germline, CDR1 SGHAT and CDR2 FQDESV (reference sequence). Findings and caveats of the study: At 0.1 to 3.0 mg/kg and by week 6, CD4+ and CD8+ T cells in the blood had expanded clonally.

This clone was recorded a few times. The antigen remains unidentified. V is TRBV11-1 and J is TRBJ2-3; D is perhaps TRBD1 or TRBD2 (5 bases each). Sequenced material: CD4+ or CD8+ T cells sorted from blood, taken in a trial of the OX40 agonist ivuxolimab. The source is an adult with an advanced solid tumor such as melanoma, head and neck, liver or kidney cancer. This CDR3 is CASSTEGVGVGTQYF. The CDR3 DNA reads as TGTGCCAGCAGCACCGAAGGGGTGGGAGTAGGTACGCAGTATTTT.